One and the same sample provided the 7 T cell receptor beta chains below, sequenced in a study of blood T cell repertoires in COVID-19. Data came from immunoSEQ multiplex PCR; TCRdb stores just in-frame clones and leaves some out. The sample holds hundreds of thousands of clones, approximately 90% seen once. The sample taken for sequencing was peripheral blood. These TCRs come from a man between 60 and 75 years old who had recovered from COVID-19.

Note on this clone: The sample carries other DNA sequences with the same CDR3. The chain is built from TRBV9 and TRBJ2-7; TRBD1 aligns across 12 bases. The CDR3 has 15 residues. The J segment lost 4 bases and the V segment lost 3 bases, leaving 5 bases of the junction unmatched. Germline CDR1 and CDR2: SGDLS and YYNGEE. The CDR3 is CASSAGTGGFYEQYF. CDR3 coding DNA: TGTGCCAGCAGCGCAGGGACAGGGGGCTTTTACGAGCAGTACTTC.

The chain uses TRBV6-1 and TRBJ2-7; 7 bases align to TRBD2. V shed 2 bases and J 3 bases; nucleotides not matched to a gene: 7. CDR3 length equals 15 residues. Germline V gives CDR1 MNHNS, CDR2 SASEGT. CDR3 DNA: TGTGCCAGCAGTGAAAGGGGCGGGGGAATCTACGAGCAGTACGTC. It translates to CASSERGGGIYEQYV.

This chain links TRBV19 with TRBJ1-1; 7 nucleotides line up with TRBD1. Germline V gene sequence: CDR1 LNHDA, CDR2 SQIVND (reference sequence). After removal of 3 bases from V and 9 bases from J, the junction contained 7 bases not matched to a gene. This CDR3 is 13 amino acids long. CDR3 loop: CASSMAGTAKAFF. The CDR3, as DNA: TGTGCCAGTAGTATGGCAGGGACAGCGAAAGCTTTCTTT.

The rearrangement uses TRBV3-1 (or the pseudogene TRBV3-2) and TRBJ1-2, with D unresolved. The germline V gene encodes CDR1 LGHDT and CDR2 YNNKEL (reference sequence). This CDR3 has 13 amino acids. The V end lost 1 base, the J end lost 4 bases, and 7 bases lay between the germline ends. The chain's CDR3 is CASSQGVLYGYTF. CDR3 nucleotides: TGTGCCAGCAGCCAAGGTGTCCTCTATGGCTACACCTTC.

This clone was observed a handful of times. The V gene is TRBV30, the J gene TRBJ2-7, with D uncertain. In germline, CDR1 is GTSNPN, CDR2 SVGIG (reference sequence). The CDR3 extends over 12 amino acids. V lost 2 bases to trimming and J lost 3 bases, with 8 bases between them. The CDR3 sequence: CAWSHSGYEQYF. The CDR3 nucleotides are TGTGCCTGGAGTCACTCAGGCTACGAGCAGTACTTC. The complete variable domain, with remaining parts taken from reference TRBV30 and TRBJ2-7, reads SQTIHQWPATLVQPVGSPLSLECTVEGTSNPNLYWYRQAAGRGLQLLFYSVGIGQISSEVPQNLSASRPQDRQFILSSKKLLLSDSGFYLCAWSHSGYEQYFGPGTRLTVT.

This clone was seen once. The chain has TRBV30 and TRBJ1-1, with D perhaps matching TRBD1 (6 bases). Between the trimmed V and J ends, which lost 4 bases and 4 bases, there was a span of 13 bases. The CDR3 length is 13 residues. The V gene's germline CDR1 is GTSNPN and CDR2 SVGIG (reference sequence). The CDR3 DNA reads as TGTGCCTGGACGAGGGGGACGGGCACTGAAGCTTTCTTT. It encodes CAWTRGTGTEAFF.

This chain links TRBV5-1 with TRBJ1-2; D perhaps matches TRBD1 (6 bases). This CDR3 region has 14 residues. The V gene lost 3 bases and the J gene lost 4 bases, with 13 bases spanning the gap. Per germline, CDR1 SGHRS and CDR2 YFSETQ. CDR3 protein: CASSWETGPYGYTF. The CDR3 DNA reads as TGCGCCAGCAGCTGGGAGACAGGACCCTATGGCTACACCTTC.